A selection of T cell receptor beta chains follows, all from one sample in a study of OX40 agonist ivuxolimab in advanced cancers. Profiled with immunoSEQ multiplex PCR; TCRdb holds only in-frame clones, not every one. The table includes some 76,000 clones, around four fifths detected once. The sequencing used CD4+ or CD8+ T cells sorted from blood, collected in a trial of the OX40 agonist ivuxolimab. The receptors stem from an adult with an advanced solid tumor such as melanoma, head and neck, liver or kidney cancer. CDR3s include the opening cysteine and the closing phenylalanine or tryptophan. The order of the fields is clone size, D gene, V gene, J gene, CDR3 protein, CDR3 DNA. D genes are given only for firm matches. Clone size is given for some rows only: seen once, a few or many times, or a class if the clone is expanded.

>-|-|TRBV7-3|TRBJ1-2
CASSSLLSLGGYTF
TGTGCCAGCAGCTCCCTACTTAGCCTGGGTGGCTACACCTTC
>-|-|TRBV7-9|TRBJ2-6
CASSQGLSGANVLTF
TGTGCCAGCAGCCAAGGACTCTCTGGGGCCAACGTCCTGACTTTC
>-|-|TRBV10-1|TRBJ1-1
CASDKSNTEAFF
TGCGCCAGTGACAAGTCGAACACTGAAGCTTTCTTT
>-|-|TRBV5-4|TRBJ2-7
CASSLGQTTEYEQYF
TGTGCCAGCAGCTTGGGGCAAACTACTGAATACGAGCAGTACTTC
>many|-|TRBV6-6|TRBJ2-7
CASRQITGKVTYEQYF
TGTGCCAGCAGACAAATCACAGGGAAGGTAACCTACGAGCAGTACTTC
>-|-|TRBV11-3|TRBJ2-1
CASSLDRWSEQFF
TGTGCCAGCAGCTTAGATCGGTGGTCCGAGCAGTTCTTC
>-|-|TRBV28|TRBJ1-2
CALRGGGEHGYTF
TGTGCCCTTAGGGGGGGAGGGGAACACGGCTACACCTTC
>-|-|TRBV5-1|TRBJ1-1
CASSLEGRGTEAFF
TGCGCCAGCAGCTTGGAGGGCAGGGGTACTGAAGCTTTCTTT
>once|-|TRBV7-2|TRBJ2-4
CASSPRMRAPNIQYF
TGTGCCAGCAGCCCACGGATGCGGGCTCCAAACATTCAGTACTTC
>-|TRBD2|TRBV19|TRBJ2-5
CASRGLAGYQETQYF
TGTGCCAGTAGAGGACTAGCGGGGTACCAAGAGACCCAGTACTTC
>-|-|TRBV27|TRBJ2-1
CASSPPNWRQQFF
TGTGCCAGCAGTCCACCCAACTGGCGGCAGCAGTTCTTC
>-|TRBD2|TRBV27|TRBJ2-2
CASSWLTGLASGELFF
TGTGCCAGCAGTTGGCTTACGGGACTAGCATCCGGGGAGCTGTTTTTT
>-|-|TRBV6-5|TRBJ1-1
CASRTGPHTEAFF
TGTGCCAGCAGGACCGGGCCGCACACTGAAGCTTTCTTT
>-|-|TRBV7-6|TRBJ2-2
CASSLIRGNTGELFF
TGTGCCAGCAGCTTAATCCGGGGTAATACCGGGGAGCTGTTTTTT
>-|-|TRBV7-2|TRBJ2-7
CASSAHVILEQYF
TGTGCCAGCAGCGCTCACGTCATACTCGAGCAGTACTTC
>-|-|TRBV9|TRBJ2-7
CASSAGPGTAYEQYF
TGTGCCAGCAGCGCGGGCCCCGGGACGGCATACGAGCAGTACTTC
>-|-|TRBV7-9|TRBJ1-3
CAATTWGAGNTIYF
TGTGCCGCCACGACGTGGGGTGCTGGAAACACCATATATTTT
>-|TRBD1|TRBV2|TRBJ1-3
CASTQGADTIYF
TGTGCCAGTACACAGGGGGCAGACACCATATATTTT
>-|TRBD2|TRBV11-2|TRBJ2-1
CASSSGLAGTEQFF
TGTGCCAGCAGCTCGGGACTAGCAGGGACTGAGCAGTTCTTC
>-|-|TRBV5-5|TRBJ1-1
CASSLLLLNTEAFF
TGTGCCAGCAGCTTGCTATTATTGAACACTGAAGCTTTCTTT
>-|TRBD2|TRBV16|TRBJ2-7
CASSLTAGVTYEQYF
TGTGCCAGCAGCCTCACAGCGGGAGTTACGTACGAGCAGTACTTC
>-|TRBD1|TRBV7-8|TRBJ1-4
CASSLGTQGDEKLFF
TGTGCCAGCAGCTTAGGGACCCAGGGGGATGAAAAACTGTTTTTT
>-|TRBD2|TRBV5-6|TRBJ2-3
CASSLMVSGIRQDTQYF
TGTGCCAGCAGCTTGATGGTGAGCGGGATTCGCCAGGATACGCAGTATTTT
>-|TRBD1|TRBV5-6|TRBJ2-1
CASSRPGQGSYNEQFF
TGTGCCAGCAGCCGCCCGGGACAGGGGTCCTACAATGAGCAGTTCTTC
>-|-|TRBV2|TRBJ2-1
CASSFGGPSYNEQFF
TGTGCCAGCAGTTTCGGGGGACCCTCCTACAATGAGCAGTTCTTC
>-|TRBD1|TRBV7-8|TRBJ1-2
CASSLGQTTGYTF
TGTGCCAGCAGCCTGGGACAGACGACGGGCTACACCTTC
>-|TRBD1|TRBV7-7|TRBJ2-7
CASSMGQGVSYEQYF
TGTGCTAGCAGCATGGGACAGGGTGTCTCCTACGAGCAGTACTTC
>-|-|TRBV5-1|TRBJ2-7
CASSLEPRGEQYF
TGCGCCAGCAGCTTGGAGCCGAGGGGCGAGCAGTACTTC
>-|-|TRBV15|TRBJ2-4
CATSRDYGRPLAKNIQYF
TGTGCCACCAGCAGAGATTATGGCAGGCCTCTAGCCAAAAACATTCAGTACTTC
>-|TRBD1|TRBV7-3|TRBJ2-1
CASSLMGQGNNEQFF
TGTGCCAGCAGCTTAATGGGACAGGGGAACAATGAGCAGTTCTTC
>-|-|TRBV5-4|TRBJ2-2
CASSRDFLNTGELFF
TGTGCCAGCAGCCGGGACTTCCTGAACACCGGGGAGCTGTTTTTT
>-|TRBD1|TRBV7-9|TRBJ2-1
CASSLATTGNEQFF
TGTGCCAGCAGCTTAGCGACGACAGGGAATGAGCAGTTCTTC
>-|TRBD1|TRBV7-9|TRBJ1-5
CASSFGQGVHSNQPQHF
TGTGCCAGCAGCTTTGGACAGGGGGTACATAGCAATCAGCCCCAGCATTTT
>-|-|TRBV5-6|TRBJ1-6
CASRGRGSYNSPLHF
TGTGCCAGCAGGGGCAGGGGTTCCTATAATTCACCCCTCCACTTT
>-|-|TRBV19|TRBJ1-2
CASSIGQVYGYTF
TGTGCCAGTAGTATTGGGCAGGTCTATGGCTACACCTTC
>-|-|TRBV6-1|TRBJ1-5
CASTDGNQPQHF
TGTGCCAGCACCGATGGCAATCAGCCCCAGCATTTT
>-|-|TRBV5-1|TRBJ2-5
CASSFDQETQYF
TGCGCCAGCAGCTTTGACCAAGAGACCCAGTACTTC
>-|TRBD2|TRBV19|TRBJ2-2
CASSMATSGIGELFF
TGTGCCAGTAGTATGGCAACTAGCGGGATCGGGGAGCTGTTTTTT
>-|-|TRBV29-1|TRBJ2-7
CSVSWGKNEQYF
TGCAGCGTTAGTTGGGGCAAAAACGAGCAGTACTTC
>-|-|TRBV11-2|TRBJ2-5
CASSLPGALEATQYF
TGTGCCAGCAGCCTTCCGGGCGCCCTGGAGGCGACCCAGTACTTC
>-|-|TRBV19|TRBJ1-2
CASSGRTGYTF
TGTGCCAGTAGTGGCAGGACTGGCTACACCTTC
>-|TRBD1|TRBV28|TRBJ1-5
CASRRTGMDQPQHF
TGTGCCAGCAGAAGGACAGGGATGGATCAGCCCCAGCATTTT
>-|-|TRBV19|TRBJ2-1
CASSIGGRNNEQFF
TGTGCCAGTAGTATCGGGGGACGGAACAATGAGCAGTTCTTC
>-|-|TRBV16|TRBJ1-2
CASSQFQGSNYGYTF
TGTGCCAGCAGCCAATTTCAGGGATCCAACTATGGCTACACCTTC
>-|TRBD1|TRBV5-1|TRBJ1-6
CASSYDRDLYSPLHF
TGCGCCAGCAGCTATGACAGGGATTTGTATTCACCCCTCCACTTT
>-|-|TRBV9|TRBJ1-6
CASSVGFEGSPLHF
TGTGCCAGCAGCGTAGGATTTGAGGGGTCACCCCTCCACTTT
>once|-|TRBV6-4|TRBJ2-2
CASRRTLGNTGELFF
TGTGCCAGCAGAAGGACTCTAGGGAACACCGGGGAGCTGTTTTTT
>-|-|TRBV7-2|TRBJ2-7
CASSLRDSYEQYF
TGTGCCAGCAGCTTACGGGACTCCTACGAGCAGTACTTC